This T cell receptor beta chain was found in a study of blood T cell repertoires in COVID-19. In the study overall: The analysed material was cDNA or gDNA that came from T cells, B-cell-depleted T cells, or PBMCs.

Assay: immunoSEQ multiplex PCR; the TCRdb copy retains only in-frame clones and omits some. Of approximately 210,000 clones in the sample, around 81% were seen once. This study enrolled people aged 18 to 89 from around 26 US geographic areas. From germline, CDR1 is PRHDT and CDR2 FYEKMQ (reference sequence). The CDR3 is made up of 13 amino acids. The V and J ends lost 7 bases and 3 bases respectively, with 12 bases between them. The sequence was collected from a woman between 45 and 60 years old with acute COVID-19. Source material: PBMCs or T cells enriched from blood (not recorded which). The genes are TRBV13 and TRBJ1-1, with D unclear. The CDR3 DNA reads TGTGCCAGCATCCCTGGTAGTGACACTGAAGCTTTCTTT. Translating gives CASIPGSDTEAFF.